This T cell receptor (beta chain) originates from a study of beta chain features in type 1 diabetes listed by TCRdb under 2018. For the study in its entirety: Mean age, gender distribution, total cell number and subset yield were not different between patients and healthy donors. A total of 85 million to 140 million sorted cells were examined across all samples, and a strong correlation was observed between cell number per subset and RNA yield. Regulatory and stem cell-like memory subsets were obtained from only 8 patients and roughly 8 healthy donors, while naive and central memory subsets were obtained from all 30 or so donors. The study compared the TCRB repertoires of sorted circulating CD4+ T cell subsets in recently diagnosed type 1 diabetes patients with those in matched healthy donors. The research as a whole found: Because small numbers of individuals were included in the HLA sub-analyses, any influence of HLA type on TCRB rearrangement was left unresolved. At VDJ recombination sites, patients with type 1 diabetes made fewer insertions and deleted more nucleotides, a pattern implying thymic rearrangement abnormalities. Because cDNA was sequenced instead of genomic DNA, activated cells with high expression could be over-represented, although the groups did not differ in activation or CD3 levels. Naive, central memory and regulatory TCRB repertoires appeared to be more alike among patients than among healthy donors. A moderate but significant shortening of TCRB CDR3 length was observed in type 1 diabetes patients in all four CD4+ subsets. Shorter templates might be favored by PCR, yet because patient and control samples were amplified and corrected together, any such skew would affect both groups equally.

Each donor gave one peripheral blood draw, roughly 120 mL on average, collected into heparinised tubes. A BD FACSAria II and a panel including CD45RO, CCR7, CD25, CD127, CD95 and CD27 were used to sort naive, central memory, regulatory and stem cell-like memory CD4+ T cells. Purity was above 95% for every sorted population. Right away, PBMCs were isolated by Lymphoprep density gradient centrifugation and were stained directly, with no culture step. Samples were stained and sorted in pairs, with one healthy donor and one patient per experiment, so that batch effects were minimized. The High Capacity cDNA Reverse Transcription Kit was used to reverse transcribe all of the isolated RNA, meaning that expressed TCRB transcripts were what got sequenced. Deep immunoSEQ sequencing was applied to naive, central memory and regulatory T cell samples, giving an average of about 3.8 million total reads per sample. Sorted cells were lysed in RLT buffer and RNA was extracted with DNase-treated RNeasy Micro or Mini kits, depending on cell number. To prevent cross-contamination, every cell subset was processed on its own, while patient and healthy donor samples were processed together. TCRB sequences were amplified from cDNA with the immunoSEQ multiplex PCR, producing 87-bp fragments spanning the CDR3 region. The amplicons were sequenced using the Illumina HiSeq platform. Under the source paper's analysis protocol: Synthetic template baselines were used to correct PCR bias computationally, reads within Hamming distance 2 were collapsed, and singletons that could not be merged were discarded. Reads were aligned against IMGT to assign V, D and J genes, CDR3 length and insertions or deletions at six rearrangement sites. Within each subset, clonotype counts were normalized to sorted cell number, and only after that were true diversity and Gini coefficients computed with the tcR R package. The overlap coefficient, calculated on TCRB nucleotide sequences, was used to quantify repertoire sharing. Out-of-frame TCRB sequences from naive cells were analyzed to stand in for the pre-selection repertoire. Drawn from immuneACCESS, this table holds only the in-frame rearrangements with V and J called that TCRdb kept. Clones are partly lost; checked studies trace under half to an unresolved V gene and leave the rest unexplained. V and J calls and clone size are as listed in that table; D and trimming were resolved from the DNA. The sample contains 200,000 to 250,000 clones, around 65% of them found a single time. Of the sample, about 0.05% falls within the top ten clones.

Only a few counts were recorded for this clone. Its antigen is not yet known. No much larger clone exists at a distance of one base, and base qualities are not known. Sequences were obtained from naive CD4+ T cells from blood. This specimen's cell subset or site label, interpreted: true naive CD4+ T cells. This receptor was obtained from a man aged 30-40 years in good health.

The DNA is as follows: TGTGCCTGGAGTGCGGGACGGAGCTCCTACGAGCAGTACTTC. It translates to CAWSAGRSSYEQYF. Here the chain combines TRBV30 and TRBJ2-7; the D gene could be either TRBD1 or TRBD2, each agreeing at 5 bases. From the cysteine up to the phenylalanine, the CDR3 has a length of 14 residues. Only the CDR3 portion is preserved as DNA: 42 bases, with reading frame beginning at the first base. V drops 1 base and J drops 0 bases, leaving 10 bases in between. From a lookup of the germline V gene (reference sequence), CDR1 and CDR2 are GTSNPN and SVGIG.